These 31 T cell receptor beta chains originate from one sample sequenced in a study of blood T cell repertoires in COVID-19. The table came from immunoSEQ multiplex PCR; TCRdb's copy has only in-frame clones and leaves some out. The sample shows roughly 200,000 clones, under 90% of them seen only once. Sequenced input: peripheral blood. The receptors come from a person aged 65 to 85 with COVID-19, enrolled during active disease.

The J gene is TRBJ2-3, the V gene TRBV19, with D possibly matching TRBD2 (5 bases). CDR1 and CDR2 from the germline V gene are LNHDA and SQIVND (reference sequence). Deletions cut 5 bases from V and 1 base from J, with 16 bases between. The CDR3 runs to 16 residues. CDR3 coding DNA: TGTGCCAGTAGTGTACAACGGGGTGGGGGCACAGATACGCAGTATTTT. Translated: CASSVQRGGGTDTQYF.

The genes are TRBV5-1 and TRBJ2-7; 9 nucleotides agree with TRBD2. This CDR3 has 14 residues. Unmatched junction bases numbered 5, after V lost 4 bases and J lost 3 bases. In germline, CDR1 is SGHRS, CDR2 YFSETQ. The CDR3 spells CASSPGTSSYEQYF. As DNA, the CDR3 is TGCGCCAGCAGCCCTGGGACTAGCAGCTACGAGCAGTACTTC.

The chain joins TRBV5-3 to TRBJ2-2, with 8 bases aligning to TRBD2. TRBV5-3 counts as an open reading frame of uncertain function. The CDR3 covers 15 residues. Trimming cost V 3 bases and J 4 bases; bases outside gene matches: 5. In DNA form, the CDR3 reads TGTGCCAGAAGCTCCCTAGCGGGTGGCACCGGGGAGCTGTTTTTT. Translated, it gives CARSSLAGGTGELFF.

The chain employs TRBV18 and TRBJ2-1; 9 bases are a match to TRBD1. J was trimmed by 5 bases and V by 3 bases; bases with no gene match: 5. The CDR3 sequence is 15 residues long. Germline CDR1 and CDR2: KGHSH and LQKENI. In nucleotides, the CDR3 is TGTGCCAGCTCACCTACAGGGGGCCGGCACAATGAGCAGTTCTTC. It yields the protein CASSPTGGRHNEQFF.

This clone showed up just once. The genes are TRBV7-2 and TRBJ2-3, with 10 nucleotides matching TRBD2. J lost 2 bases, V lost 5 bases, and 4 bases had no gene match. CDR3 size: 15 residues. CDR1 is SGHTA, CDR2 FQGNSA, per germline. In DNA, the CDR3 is TGTGCCAGCAGCCAGCGGGGGGGGTACACAGATACGCAGTATTTT. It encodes CASSQRGGYTDTQYF.

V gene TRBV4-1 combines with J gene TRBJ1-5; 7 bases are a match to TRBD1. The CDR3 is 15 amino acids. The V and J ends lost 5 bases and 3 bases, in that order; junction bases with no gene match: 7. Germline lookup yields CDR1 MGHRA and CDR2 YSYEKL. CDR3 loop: CASSEDRTLNQPQHF. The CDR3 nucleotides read TGCGCCAGCAGCGAGGACAGGACGCTCAATCAGCCCCAGCATTTT.

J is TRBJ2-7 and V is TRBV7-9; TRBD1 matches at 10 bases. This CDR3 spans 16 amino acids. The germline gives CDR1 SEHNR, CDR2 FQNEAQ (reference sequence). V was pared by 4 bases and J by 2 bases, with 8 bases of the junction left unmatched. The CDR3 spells CASSSVDRGIPYEQYF. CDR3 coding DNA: TGTGCCAGCAGCTCGGTGGACAGGGGGATCCCCTACGAGCAGTACTTC.

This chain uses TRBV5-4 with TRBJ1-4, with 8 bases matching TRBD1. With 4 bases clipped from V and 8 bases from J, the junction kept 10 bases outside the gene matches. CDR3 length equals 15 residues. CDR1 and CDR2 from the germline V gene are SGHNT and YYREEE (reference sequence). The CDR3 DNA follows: TGTGCCAGCAGCCCGGACCCCAGGGGGCCCGAAAAACTGTTTTTT. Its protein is CASSPDPRGPEKLFF.

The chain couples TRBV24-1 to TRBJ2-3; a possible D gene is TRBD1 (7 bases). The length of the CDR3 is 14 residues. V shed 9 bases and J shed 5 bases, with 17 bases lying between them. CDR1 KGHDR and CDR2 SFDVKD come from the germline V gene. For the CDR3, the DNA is TGTGCCACCTCAGGGGGGCGAGGGATAGATACGCAGTATTTT. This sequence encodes CATSGGRGIDTQYF.

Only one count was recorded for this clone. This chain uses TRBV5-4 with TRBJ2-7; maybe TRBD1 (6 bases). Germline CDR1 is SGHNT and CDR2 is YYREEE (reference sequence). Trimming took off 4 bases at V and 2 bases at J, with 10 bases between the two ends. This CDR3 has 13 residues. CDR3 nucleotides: TGTGCCAGCAGCGCAGGGGCAGCCTACGAGCAGTACTTC. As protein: CASSAGAAYEQYF.

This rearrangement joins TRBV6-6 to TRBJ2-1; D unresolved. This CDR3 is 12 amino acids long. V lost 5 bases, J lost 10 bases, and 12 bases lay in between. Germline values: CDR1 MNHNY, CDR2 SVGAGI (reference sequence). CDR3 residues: CASSMLGAEQFF. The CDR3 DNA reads TGTGCCAGCAGTATGCTCGGTGCCGAGCAGTTCTTC.

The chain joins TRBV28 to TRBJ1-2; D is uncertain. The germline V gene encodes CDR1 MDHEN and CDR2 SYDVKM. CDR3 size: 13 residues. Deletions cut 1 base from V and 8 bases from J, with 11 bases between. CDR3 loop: CASSLSHSGGYTF. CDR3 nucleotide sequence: TGTGCCAGCAGTTTATCCCATTCGGGGGGCTACACCTTC.

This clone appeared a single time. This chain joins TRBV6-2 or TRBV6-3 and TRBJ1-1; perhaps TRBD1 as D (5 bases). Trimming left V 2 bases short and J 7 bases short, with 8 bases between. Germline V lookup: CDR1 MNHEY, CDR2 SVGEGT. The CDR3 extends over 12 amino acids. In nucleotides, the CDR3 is TGTGCCAGCAGTTACGAAACAGGTGAAGCTTTCTTT. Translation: CASSYETGEAFF.

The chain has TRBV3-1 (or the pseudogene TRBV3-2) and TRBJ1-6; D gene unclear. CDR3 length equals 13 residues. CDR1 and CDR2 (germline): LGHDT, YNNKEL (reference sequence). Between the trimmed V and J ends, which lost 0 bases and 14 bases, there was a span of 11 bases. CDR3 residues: CASSQDLVSALHF. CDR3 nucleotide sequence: TGTGCCAGCAGCCAAGATCTGGTTTCGGCCCTCCACTTT.

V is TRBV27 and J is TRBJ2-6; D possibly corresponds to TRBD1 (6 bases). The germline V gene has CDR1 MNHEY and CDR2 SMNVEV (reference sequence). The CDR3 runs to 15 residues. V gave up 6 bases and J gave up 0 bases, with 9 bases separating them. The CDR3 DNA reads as TGTGCCAGCAGAAAACAGGGCTCTGGGGCCAACGTCCTGACTTTC. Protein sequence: CASRKQGSGANVLTF.

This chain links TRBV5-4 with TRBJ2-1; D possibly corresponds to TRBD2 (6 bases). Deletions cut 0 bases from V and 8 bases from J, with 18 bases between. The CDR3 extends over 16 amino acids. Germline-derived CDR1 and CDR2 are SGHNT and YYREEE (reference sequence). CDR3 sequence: CASSLGLATRQDEQFF. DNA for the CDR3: TGTGCCAGCAGCTTGGGGCTAGCGACGCGTCAGGATGAGCAGTTCTTC.

The CDR3 loop reads CASSTRPGQPQHF. The DNA of the CDR3 is TGTGCCAGCTCAACAAGGCCGGGTCAGCCCCAGCATTTT. The chain couples TRBV11-1 to TRBJ1-5; D gene unclear. The CDR3 is made up of 13 amino acids. Between the trimmed V and J ends, which lost 8 bases and 6 bases, there was a span of 14 bases. In germline, CDR1 is SGHAT, CDR2 FQDESV (reference sequence).

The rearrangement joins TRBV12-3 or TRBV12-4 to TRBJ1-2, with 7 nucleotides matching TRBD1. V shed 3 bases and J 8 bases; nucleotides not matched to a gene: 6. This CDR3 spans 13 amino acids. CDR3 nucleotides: TGTGCCAGCAGTTTTATAACAGGGGCAGGCTACACCTTC. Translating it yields CASSFITGAGYTF.

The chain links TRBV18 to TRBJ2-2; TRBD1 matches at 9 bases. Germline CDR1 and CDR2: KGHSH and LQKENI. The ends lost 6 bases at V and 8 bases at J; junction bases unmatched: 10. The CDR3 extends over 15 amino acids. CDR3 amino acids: CASSRDRGSSGELFF. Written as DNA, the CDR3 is TGTGCCAGCTCCCGTGACAGGGGGTCTTCTGGGGAGCTGTTTTTT. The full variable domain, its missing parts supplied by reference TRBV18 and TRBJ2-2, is NAGVMQNPRHLVRRRGQEARLRCSPMKGHSHVYWYRQLPEEGLKFMVYLQKENIIDESGMPKERFSAEFPKEGPSILRIQQVVRGDSAAYFCASSRDRGSSGELFFGEGSRLTVL.

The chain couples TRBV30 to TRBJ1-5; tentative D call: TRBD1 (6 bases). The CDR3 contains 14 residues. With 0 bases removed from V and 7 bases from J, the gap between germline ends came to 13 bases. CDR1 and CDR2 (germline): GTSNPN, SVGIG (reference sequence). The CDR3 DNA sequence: TGTGCCTGGAGTGTAATGGGGGCTGAGCAGCCCCAGCATTTT. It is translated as CAWSVMGAEQPQHF.

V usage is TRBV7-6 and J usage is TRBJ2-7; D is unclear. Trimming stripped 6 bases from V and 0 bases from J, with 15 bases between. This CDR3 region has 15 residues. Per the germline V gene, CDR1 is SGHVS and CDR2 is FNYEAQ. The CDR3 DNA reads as TGTGCCAGCAGTTTAACAGCCATACCCTCCTACGAGCAGTACTTC. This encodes CASSLTAIPSYEQYF.

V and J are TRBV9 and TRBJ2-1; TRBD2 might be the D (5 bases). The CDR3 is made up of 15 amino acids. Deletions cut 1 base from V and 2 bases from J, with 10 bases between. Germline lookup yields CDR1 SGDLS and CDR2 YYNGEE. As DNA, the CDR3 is TGTGCCAGCAGCGTAAATGACGGGGCCTACAATGAGCAGTTCTTC. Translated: CASSVNDGAYNEQFF.

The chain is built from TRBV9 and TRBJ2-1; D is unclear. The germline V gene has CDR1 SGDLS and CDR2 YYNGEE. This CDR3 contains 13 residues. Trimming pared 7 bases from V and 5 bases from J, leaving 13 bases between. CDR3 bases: TGTGCCAGCCGAGAGCAAAATAACAATGAGCAGTTCTTC. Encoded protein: CASREQNNNEQFF.

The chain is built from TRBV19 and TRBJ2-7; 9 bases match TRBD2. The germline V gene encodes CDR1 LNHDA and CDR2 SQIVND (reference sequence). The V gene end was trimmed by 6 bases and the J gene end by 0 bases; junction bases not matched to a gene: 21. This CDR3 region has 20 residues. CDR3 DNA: TGTGCCAGTAGCGGGACGGTCGGGACTAGCATCCCAAGAAGCTCCTACGAGCAGTACTTC. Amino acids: CASSGTVGTSIPRSSYEQYF.

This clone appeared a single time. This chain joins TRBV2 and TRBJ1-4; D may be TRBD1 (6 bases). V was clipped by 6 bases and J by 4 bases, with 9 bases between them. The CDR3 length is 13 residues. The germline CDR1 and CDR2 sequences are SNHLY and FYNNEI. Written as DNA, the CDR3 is TGTGCCAGCAGAGGGGGTCTTAATGAAAAACTGTTTTTT. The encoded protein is CASRGGLNEKLFF.

The CDR3 is CASSPSTGHAGELFF. The CDR3 region has the DNA TGTGCCAGCAGCCCCTCGACAGGTCATGCCGGGGAGCTGTTTTTT. J is TRBJ2-2 and V is TRBV7-7, with D maybe TRBD1 (6 bases). V shed 5 bases and J shed 6 bases, with 16 bases lying between them. The CDR3 extends over 15 amino acids. From germline, CDR1 is SSHAT and CDR2 FNYEAQ (reference sequence).

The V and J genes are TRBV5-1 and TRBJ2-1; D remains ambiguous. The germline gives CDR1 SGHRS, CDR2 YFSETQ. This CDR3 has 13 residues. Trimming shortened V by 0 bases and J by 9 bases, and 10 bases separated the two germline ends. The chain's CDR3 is CASSLEVGFEQFF. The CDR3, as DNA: TGCGCCAGCAGCTTGGAGGTGGGCTTTGAGCAGTTCTTC.

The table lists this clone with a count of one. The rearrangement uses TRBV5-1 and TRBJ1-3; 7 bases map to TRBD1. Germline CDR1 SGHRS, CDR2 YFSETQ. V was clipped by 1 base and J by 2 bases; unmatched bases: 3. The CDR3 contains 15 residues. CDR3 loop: CASSLIQGAGNTIYF. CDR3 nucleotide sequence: TGCGCCAGCAGCTTGATTCAGGGGGCTGGAAACACCATATATTTT.

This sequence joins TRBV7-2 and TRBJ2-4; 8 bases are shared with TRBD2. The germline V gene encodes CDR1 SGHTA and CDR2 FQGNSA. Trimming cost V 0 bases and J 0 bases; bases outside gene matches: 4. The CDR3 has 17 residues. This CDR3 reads CASSLAGLGLAKNIQYF. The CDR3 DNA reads TGTGCCAGCAGCTTAGCGGGACTAGGGCTAGCCAAAAACATTCAGTACTTC.

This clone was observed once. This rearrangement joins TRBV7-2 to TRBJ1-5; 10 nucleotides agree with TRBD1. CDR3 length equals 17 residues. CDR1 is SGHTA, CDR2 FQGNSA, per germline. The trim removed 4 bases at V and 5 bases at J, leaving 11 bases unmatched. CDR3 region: CASSSRGQGVLYQPQHF. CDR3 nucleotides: TGTGCCAGCAGCTCAAGAGGACAGGGGGTTCTCTATCAGCCCCAGCATTTT.

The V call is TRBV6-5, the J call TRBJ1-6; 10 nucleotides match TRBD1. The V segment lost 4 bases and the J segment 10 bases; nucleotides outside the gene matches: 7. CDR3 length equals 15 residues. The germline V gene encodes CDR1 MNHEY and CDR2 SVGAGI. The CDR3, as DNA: TGTGCCAGCAGTTCCTCCGGGACAGGGGACTCACCCCTCCACTTT. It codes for CASSSSGTGDSPLHF.